These 5 T cell receptor beta chains originate from one sample sequenced in a study of blood T cell repertoires in COVID-19. Sequenced by immunoSEQ multiplex PCR; TCRdb stores in-frame clones only, minus some. The repertoire has 130,000 to 150,000 clones, about 83% of them found once; the top ten carry almost 6%. The sequencing input was PBMCs or T cells enriched from blood (not recorded which). These receptors all stem from a woman aged 50 to 60 who had been exposed to COVID-19.

The J gene is TRBJ1-2, the V gene TRBV19; weak D call: TRBD1 (5 bases). Per germline, CDR1 LNHDA and CDR2 SQIVND (reference sequence). There are 12 residues in the CDR3. The CDR3 region is CATSGVFDGYTF. CDR3 DNA: TGTGCTACCTCGGGGGTATTTGATGGCTACACCTTC. Filled out from reference TRBV19 and TRBJ1-2, the complete variable domain reads DGGITQSPKYLFRKEGQNVTLSCEQNLNHDAMYWYRQDPGQGLRLIYYSQIVNDFQKGDIAEGYSVSREKKESFPLTVTSAQKNPTAFYLCATSGVFDGYTFGSGTRLTVV.

CDR3 protein: CASTPGRSTDTQYF. DNA for the CDR3: TGTGCCAGTACCCCGGGGAGAAGCACAGATACGCAGTATTTT. V is TRBV6-5 and J is TRBJ2-3; TRBD2 might be the D (5 bases). Germline lookup yields CDR1 MNHEY and CDR2 SVGAGI. The V and J ends lost 9 bases and 0 bases respectively, with 13 bases between them. CDR3 length: 14 residues.

The J gene is TRBJ1-5, the V gene TRBV19; 7 positions agree with TRBD1. This CDR3 has 14 residues. J lost 7 bases, V lost 5 bases, and 8 bases had no gene match. Germline CDR1 and CDR2: LNHDA and SQIVND (reference sequence). The CDR3 nucleotides read TGTGCCAGTAGTCCCACGACAGGGCAGCAGCCCCAGCATTTT. The encoded protein is CASSPTTGQQPQHF.

V usage is TRBV29-1 and J usage is TRBJ1-1; TRBD1 matches 7 bases. Unmatched junction bases numbered 5, after V lost 6 bases and J lost 1 base. Germline CDR1 is SQVTM and CDR2 is ANQGSEA. The CDR3 consists of 13 residues. The DNA for the CDR3 is TGCAGCGTCGGAAGACAGGGGAACACTGAAGCTTTCTTT. It specifies CSVGRQGNTEAFF.

The V call is TRBV10-1, the J call TRBJ1-4; 9 nucleotides agree with TRBD1. Losses at the gene ends were 3 bases for V and 8 bases for J; bases not matched to a gene: 4. Germline values: CDR1 WNHNN, CDR2 SYGVQD (reference sequence). The CDR3 covers 14 residues. CDR3 in amino acids: CASSEGTGREKLFF. The DNA of the CDR3 is TGCGCCAGCAGTGAAGGGACAGGGCGGGAAAAACTGTTTTTT.